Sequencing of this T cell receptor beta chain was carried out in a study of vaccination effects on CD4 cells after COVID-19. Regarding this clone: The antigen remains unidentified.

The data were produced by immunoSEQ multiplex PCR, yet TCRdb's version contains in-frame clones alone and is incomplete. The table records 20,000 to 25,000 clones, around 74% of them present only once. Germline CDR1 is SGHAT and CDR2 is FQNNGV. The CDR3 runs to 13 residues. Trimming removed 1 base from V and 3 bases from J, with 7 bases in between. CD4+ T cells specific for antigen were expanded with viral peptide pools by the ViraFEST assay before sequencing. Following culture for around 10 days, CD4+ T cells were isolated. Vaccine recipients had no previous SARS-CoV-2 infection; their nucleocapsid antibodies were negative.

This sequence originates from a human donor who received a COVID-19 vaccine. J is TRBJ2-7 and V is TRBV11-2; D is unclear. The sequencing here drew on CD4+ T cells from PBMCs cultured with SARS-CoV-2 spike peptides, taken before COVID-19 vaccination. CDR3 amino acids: CASSLVEDYEQYF. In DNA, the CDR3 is TGTGCCAGCAGCTTAGTAGAAGACTACGAGCAGTACTTC.